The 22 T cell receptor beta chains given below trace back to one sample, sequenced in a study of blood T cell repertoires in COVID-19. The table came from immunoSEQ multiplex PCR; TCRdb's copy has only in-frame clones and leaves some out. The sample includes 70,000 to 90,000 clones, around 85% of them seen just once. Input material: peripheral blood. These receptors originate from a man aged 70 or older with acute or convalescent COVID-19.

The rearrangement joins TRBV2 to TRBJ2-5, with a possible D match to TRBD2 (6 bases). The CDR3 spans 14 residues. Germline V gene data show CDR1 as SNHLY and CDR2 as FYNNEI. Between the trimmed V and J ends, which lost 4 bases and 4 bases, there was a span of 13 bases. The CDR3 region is CASSVVAAGETQYF. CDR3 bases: TGTGCCAGCAGTGTGGTAGCGGCGGGAGAGACCCAGTACTTC.

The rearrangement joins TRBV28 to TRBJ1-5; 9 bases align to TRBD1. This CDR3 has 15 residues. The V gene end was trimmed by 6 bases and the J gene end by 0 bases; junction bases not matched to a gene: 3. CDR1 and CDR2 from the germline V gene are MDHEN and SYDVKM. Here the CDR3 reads CASSLDRGSNQPQHF. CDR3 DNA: TGTGCCAGCAGCCTGGACAGGGGTAGCAATCAGCCCCAGCATTTT. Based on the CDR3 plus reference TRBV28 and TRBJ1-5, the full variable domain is DVKVTQSSRYLVKRTGEKVFLECVQDMDHENMFWYRQDPGLGLRLIYFSYDVKMKEKGDIPEGYSVSREKKERFSLILESASTNQTSMYLCASSLDRGSNQPQHFGDGTRLSIL.

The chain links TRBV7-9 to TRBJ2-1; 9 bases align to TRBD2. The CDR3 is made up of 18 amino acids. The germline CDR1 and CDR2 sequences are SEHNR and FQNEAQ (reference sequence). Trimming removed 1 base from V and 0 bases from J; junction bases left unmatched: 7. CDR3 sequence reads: CASSLGRLAGSSYNEQFF. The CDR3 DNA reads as TGTGCCAGCAGCTTAGGACGTCTAGCGGGGAGCTCCTACAATGAGCAGTTCTTC.

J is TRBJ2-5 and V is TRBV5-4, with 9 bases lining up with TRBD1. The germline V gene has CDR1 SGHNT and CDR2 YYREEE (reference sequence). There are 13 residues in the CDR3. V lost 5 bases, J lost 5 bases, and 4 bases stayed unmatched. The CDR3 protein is CASRFTGGETQYF. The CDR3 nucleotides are TGTGCCAGCAGATTCACAGGGGGCGAGACCCAGTACTTC.

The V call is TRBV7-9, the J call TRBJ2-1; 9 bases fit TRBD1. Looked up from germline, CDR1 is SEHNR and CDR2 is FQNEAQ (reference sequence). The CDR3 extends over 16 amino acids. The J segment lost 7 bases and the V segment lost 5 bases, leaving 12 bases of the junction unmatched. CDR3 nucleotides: TGTGCCAGCAGCACCTCCATCGGGACAGGGCGGAATGAGCAGTTCTTC. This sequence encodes CASSTSIGTGRNEQFF.

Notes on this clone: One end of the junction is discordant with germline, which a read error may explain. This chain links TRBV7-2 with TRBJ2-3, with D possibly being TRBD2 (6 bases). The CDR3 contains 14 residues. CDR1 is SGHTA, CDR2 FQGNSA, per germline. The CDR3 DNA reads TGTGCCAGCAGTTTAGCGGAACCGGGGAATACGCAGTATTTT. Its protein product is CASSLAEPGNTQYF.

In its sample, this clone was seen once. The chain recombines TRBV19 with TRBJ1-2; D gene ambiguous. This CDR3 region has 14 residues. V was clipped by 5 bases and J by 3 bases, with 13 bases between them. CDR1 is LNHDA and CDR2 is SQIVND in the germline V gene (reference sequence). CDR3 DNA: TGTGCCAGTAGTCCAGGAGGCGGATACTATGGCTACACCTTC. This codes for CASSPGGGYYGYTF.

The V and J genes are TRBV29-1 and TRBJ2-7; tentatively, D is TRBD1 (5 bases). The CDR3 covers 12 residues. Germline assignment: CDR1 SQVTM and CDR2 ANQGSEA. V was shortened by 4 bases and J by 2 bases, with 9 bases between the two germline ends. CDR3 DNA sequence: TGCAGCGTTGCGGCAGGGACCTACGAGCAGTACTTC. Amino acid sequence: CSVAAGTYEQYF.

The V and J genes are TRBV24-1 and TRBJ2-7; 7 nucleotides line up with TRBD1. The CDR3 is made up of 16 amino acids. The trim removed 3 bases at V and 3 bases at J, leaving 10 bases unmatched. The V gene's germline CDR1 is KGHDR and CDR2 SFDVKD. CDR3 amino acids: CATSDPDRALVYEQYV. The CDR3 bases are TGTGCCACCAGTGATCCTGACAGGGCCCTAGTCTACGAGCAGTACGTC.

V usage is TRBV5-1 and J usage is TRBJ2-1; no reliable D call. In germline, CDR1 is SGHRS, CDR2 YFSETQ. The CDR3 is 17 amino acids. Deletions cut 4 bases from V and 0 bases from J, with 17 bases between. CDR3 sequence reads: CASSPSELASSYNEQFF. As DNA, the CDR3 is TGCGCCAGCAGCCCATCGGAGTTGGCCAGCTCCTACAATGAGCAGTTCTTC.

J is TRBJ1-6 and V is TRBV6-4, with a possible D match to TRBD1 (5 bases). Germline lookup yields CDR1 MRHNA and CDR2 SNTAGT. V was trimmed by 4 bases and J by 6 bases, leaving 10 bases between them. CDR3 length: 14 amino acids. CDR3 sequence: CASSAGLPNSPLHF. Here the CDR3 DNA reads TGTGCCAGCAGTGCGGGACTCCCTAATTCACCCCTCCACTTT.

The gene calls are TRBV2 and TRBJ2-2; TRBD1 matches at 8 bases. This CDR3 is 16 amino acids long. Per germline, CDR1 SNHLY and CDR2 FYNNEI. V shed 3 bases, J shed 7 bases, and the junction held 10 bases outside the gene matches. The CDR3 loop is CASSEWTGNSGGELFF. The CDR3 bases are TGTGCCAGCAGTGAGTGGACAGGGAATTCTGGCGGGGAGCTGTTTTTT.

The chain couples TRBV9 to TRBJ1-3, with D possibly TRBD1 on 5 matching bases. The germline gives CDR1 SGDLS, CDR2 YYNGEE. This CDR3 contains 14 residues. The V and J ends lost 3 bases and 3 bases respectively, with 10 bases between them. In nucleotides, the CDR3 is TGTGCCAGCAGCGGCCAGGGTTATGGAAACACCATATATTTT. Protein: CASSGQGYGNTIYF.

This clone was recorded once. The CDR3 coding sequence is TGTGCCAGCAGCTCTCTGACAGGGATAAGCACAGATACGCAGTATTTT. Protein sequence: CASSSLTGISTDTQYF. V usage is TRBV5-4 and J usage is TRBJ2-3; 7 bases map to TRBD1. J lost 0 bases, V lost 3 bases, and 7 bases had no gene match. CDR1 SGHNT and CDR2 YYREEE come from the germline V gene (reference sequence). This CDR3 is built from 16 residues.

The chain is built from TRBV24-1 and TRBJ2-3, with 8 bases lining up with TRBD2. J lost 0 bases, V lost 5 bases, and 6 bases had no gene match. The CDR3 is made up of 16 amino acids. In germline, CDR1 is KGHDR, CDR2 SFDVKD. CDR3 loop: CATSALAGSSTDTQYF. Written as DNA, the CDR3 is TGTGCCACCAGTGCTCTAGCGGGTTCTAGCACAGATACGCAGTATTTT.

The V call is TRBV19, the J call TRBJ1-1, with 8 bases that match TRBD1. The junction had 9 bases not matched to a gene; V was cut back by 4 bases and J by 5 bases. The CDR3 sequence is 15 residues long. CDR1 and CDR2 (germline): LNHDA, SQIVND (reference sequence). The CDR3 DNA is TGTGCCAGTAGTAGCGGACAGGGAACGGGAACTGAAGCTTTCTTT. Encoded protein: CASSSGQGTGTEAFF.

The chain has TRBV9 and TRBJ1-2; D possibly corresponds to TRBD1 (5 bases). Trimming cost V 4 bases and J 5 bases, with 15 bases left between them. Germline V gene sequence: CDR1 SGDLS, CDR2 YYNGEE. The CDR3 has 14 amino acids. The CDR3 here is CASSPAGDLYGYTF. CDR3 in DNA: TGTGCCAGCAGCCCTGCGGGGGACTTATATGGCTACACCTTC.

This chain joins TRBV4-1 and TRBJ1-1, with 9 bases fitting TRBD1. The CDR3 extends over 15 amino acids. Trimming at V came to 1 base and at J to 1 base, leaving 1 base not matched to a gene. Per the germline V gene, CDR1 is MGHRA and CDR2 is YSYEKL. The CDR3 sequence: CASSQGTGANTEAFF. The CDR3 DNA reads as TGCGCCAGCAGCCAAGGGACAGGGGCGAACACTGAAGCTTTCTTT.

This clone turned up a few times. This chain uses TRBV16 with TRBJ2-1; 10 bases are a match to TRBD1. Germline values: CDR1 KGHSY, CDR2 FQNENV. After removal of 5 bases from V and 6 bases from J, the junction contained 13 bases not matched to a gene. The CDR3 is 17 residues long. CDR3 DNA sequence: TGTGCCAGCAGCGGTAAATATCGGACAGGGGGAATCAATGAGCAGTTCTTC. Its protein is CASSGKYRTGGINEQFF.

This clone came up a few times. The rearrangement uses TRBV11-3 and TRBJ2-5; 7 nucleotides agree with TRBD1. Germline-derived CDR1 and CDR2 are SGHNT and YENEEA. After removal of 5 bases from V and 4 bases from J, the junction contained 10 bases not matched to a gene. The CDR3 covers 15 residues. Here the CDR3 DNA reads TGTGCCAGCAGCAAGGGACAGTTGAAGGGAGAGACCCAGTACTTC. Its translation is CASSKGQLKGETQYF.

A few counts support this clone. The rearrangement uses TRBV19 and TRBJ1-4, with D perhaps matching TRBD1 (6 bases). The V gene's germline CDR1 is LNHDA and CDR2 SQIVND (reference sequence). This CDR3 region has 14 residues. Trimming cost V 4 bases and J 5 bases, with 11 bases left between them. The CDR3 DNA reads TGTGCCAGTAGTAAGGGACATGGAAATGAAAAACTGTTTTTT. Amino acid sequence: CASSKGHGNEKLFF.

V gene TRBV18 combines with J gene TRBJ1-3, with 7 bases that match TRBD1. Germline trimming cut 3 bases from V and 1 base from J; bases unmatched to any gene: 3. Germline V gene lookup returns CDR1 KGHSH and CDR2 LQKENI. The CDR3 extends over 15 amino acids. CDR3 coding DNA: TGTGCCAGCTCACCCAAGGGACAGTCTGGAAACACCATATATTTT. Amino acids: CASSPKGQSGNTIYF.